The sequence of this T cell receptor beta chain was determined in a study of blood T cell repertoires in COVID-19 (dated by TCRdb to between 2020 and 2021). With respect to the entire study: The collaborator samples originated in the United States, Italy and Spain and spanned the acute and convalescent phases of COVID-19. Deeply sampled blood TCRbeta repertoires from subjects exposed to, actively infected with, or recovered from COVID-19 were included in the dataset. The prospective study material was composed of cDNA or gDNA derived from T cells, B-cell-depleted T cells, or PBMCs. Samples were obtained from the ongoing ImmuneRACE study (first 160 participants) and from 1,254 subjects provided by 6 global collaborators. The sample metadata nearly always contained a de-identified subject ID, COVID-19 status, age in years and sex. The repertoires were made available in a free public database intended to serve as a resource for research on the immune response to SARS-CoV-2. HLA class I and class II types, where available, came from metadata supplied by the sample provider rather than from assay-based typing.

General study outcomes and caveats: How much clinical and demographic metadata was included differed by source and by participant, and the metadata was provided uncurated.

TCRbeta CDR3 regions were amplified from genomic DNA by means of the immunoSEQ Assay, a bias-controlled multiplex PCR. The authors processed their data as follows. Nucleated cell counts per sample were estimated from amplification of reference gene primers within the assay. To quantify the absolute abundance of each unique TCRbeta CDR3 rearrangement, sequence reads were collapsed and filtered. Productive Simpson clonality was computed per sample as the square root of Simpson's diversity index over productive rearrangements. This is the immuneACCESS table as TCRdb keeps it, with only in-frame sequences that have V and J called. A part of the clones is gone; compared with another copy, unresolved V genes explain less than half, and the rest is unexplained. V and J calls and clone size come straight from that table; D and trimming were deduced from the DNA. The table for this sample lists 200,000 to 250,000 clones; roughly 84% of them were counted only once. Under 3.5% of the sample rests with the top ten.

From the germline V gene, CDR1 is MNHNS and CDR2 is SASEGT. V trim: 2 bases; J trim: 10 bases; unmatched bases: 3. The CDR3 spans 15 residues, from the cysteine through the phenylalanine. Only the CDR3 region is kept as DNA, spanning 45 bases read in frame from base 1. A second Seattle source provided samples from volunteer blood donors who had recovered from COVID-19. Each collaborating institution followed its own protocols to collect whole blood in K2EDTA tubes. For TCRbeta analysis, collaborators shipped samples in one of three forms: frozen whole blood, isolated PBMCs, or DNA extracted from either of those sample types. To note about this clone: This clone's antigen is unknown. No much larger clone is present one base from it, and per-base qualities are unavailable.

The sequence is built from TRBV6-1 and TRBJ2-1; TRBD2 agrees with 15 junctional bases. The sequencing input was peripheral blood. The TCR sequence derives from a man aged 50 to 59 who had recovered from COVID-19. CDR3 protein: CASSELGTSGREQFF. In nucleotide form, the sequence is TGTGCCAGCAGTGAACTCGGGACTAGCGGGAGGGAGCAGTTCTTC.